Following are 30 T cell receptor beta chains from one sample sequenced in a study of blood T cells in healthy people across ages. Together with a sample-barcoded 5' primer, a J-beta primer mix was included in a second PCR lasting about 7 to 12 cycles. One entry per CDR3 protein results from TCRdb running MiXCR on the 5' RACE reads. The sample yields 1,800,000 or so distinct CDR3 sequences, 39% seen once. The sequenced sample was blood. The receptors here all came from a human donor in good health.

This chain's CDR3 is CASSQEPINQPQHF. DNA of the CDR3: TGCGCCAGCAGCCAAGAACCCATTAACCAGCCCCAGCATTTT. The V and J genes are TRBV4-1 and TRBJ1-5; D not resolved. The germline CDR1 and CDR2 sequences are MGHRA and YSYEKL. The CDR3 consists of 14 residues. V lost 0 bases, J lost 7 bases, and 10 bases lay in between.

The chain uses TRBV7-9 and TRBJ1-2; no reliable D call. CDR3 length: 14 amino acids. The germline V gene has CDR1 SEHNR and CDR2 FQNEAQ (reference sequence). V gave up 5 bases and J gave up 8 bases, with 18 bases separating them. The CDR3 reads CASSPMISAGGYTF. The CDR3 bases are TGTGCCAGCAGCCCCATGATTTCGGCAGGCGGCTACACCTTC.

This chain uses TRBV5-6 with TRBJ2-7; 8 bases line up with TRBD2. V trimming: 0 bases; J trimming: 1 base; junction bases outside the gene matches: 3. Germline V gene sequence: CDR1 SGHDT, CDR2 YYEEEE. The CDR3 length is 15 residues. CDR3: CASSLELADSYEQYF. The CDR3 DNA reads as TGTGCCAGCAGCTTGGAACTAGCGGATTCCTACGAGCAGTACTTC.

The chain links TRBV4-2 to TRBJ2-4, with 7 bases lining up with TRBD2. Germline CDR1 reads LGHNA; CDR2 reads YNFKEQ. The J segment lost 4 bases and the V segment lost 0 bases, leaving 9 bases of the junction unmatched. The length of the CDR3 is 17 residues. The CDR3 bases are TGTGCCAGCAGCCAAGATCTTGGGGGGGTAATGAAAAACATTCAGTACTTC. The encoded protein is CASSQDLGGVMKNIQYF.

The genes are TRBV20-1 and TRBJ2-3; TRBD1 might be the D (5 bases). CDR3 size: 15 residues. CDR1 is DFQATT, CDR2 SNEGSKA, per germline (reference sequence). With 0 bases removed from V and 6 bases from J, the gap between germline ends came to 16 bases. CDR3 nucleotides: TGCAGTGCTAGAGAGGGGCCCACAGCGCACGATACGCAGTATTTT. This codes for CSAREGPTAHDTQYF.

In regard to this clonotype: It may be a read error: a sequence one base away is much more abundant. The chain links TRBV29-1 to TRBJ2-1, with D perhaps TRBD1 (6 bases). TRBJ2-7 explains the end of the DNA better; the J call may be wrong. The CDR3 is made up of 13 amino acids. Per germline, CDR1 SQVTM and CDR2 ANQGSEA. CDR3 protein: CSGRQVPVDEQYF. DNA for the CDR3: TGCAGCGGTCGACAGGTTCCCGTCGATGAGCAGTACTTC.

The gene calls are TRBV4-2 and TRBJ1-6; 8 bases agree with TRBD1. Germline CDR1 reads LGHNA; CDR2 reads YNFKEQ. The ends lost 1 base at V and 6 bases at J; junction bases unmatched: 11. CDR3 size: 18 residues. This chain's CDR3 is CASSQVPGGGTGNSPLHF. The CDR3 region has the DNA TGTGCCAGCAGCCAAGTCCCAGGAGGCGGGACAGGTAATTCACCCCTCCACTTT.

The chain uses TRBV7-2 and TRBJ2-3; D is unresolved. Germline values: CDR1 SGHTA, CDR2 FQGNSA. CDR3 length: 14 residues. Trimming shortened V by 1 base and J by 4 bases, and 9 bases separated the two germline ends. The CDR3 bases are TGTGCCAGCAGCTTAGAACGGTTCTCAGATACGCAGTATTTT. Protein: CASSLERFSDTQYF.

The J gene is TRBJ1-5, the V gene TRBV14; no clear D. Deletions cut 0 bases from V and 10 bases from J, with 7 bases between. Germline CDR1 and CDR2: SGHDN and FVKESK. CDR3 length equals 12 residues. The chain's CDR3 is CASSQDWGPQHF. In nucleotides, the CDR3 is TGTGCCAGCAGCCAAGATTGGGGACCCCAGCATTTT.

This clonotype was detected a few times. The chain carries TRBV2 and TRBJ1-2, with D uncertain. The CDR3 length is 13 residues. V lost 8 bases, J lost 0 bases, and 10 bases lay in between. CDR1 is SNHLY and CDR2 is FYNNEI in the germline V gene. The CDR3 sequence: CASGLQSNYGYTF. The DNA for the CDR3 is TGTGCCAGCGGTTTACAGTCTAACTATGGCTACACCTTC.

This rearrangement joins TRBV11-2 to TRBJ1-2; D gene ambiguous. Trimming pared 1 base from V and 6 bases from J, leaving 9 bases between. CDR1 and CDR2 from the germline V gene are SGHAT and FQNNGV. The CDR3 is made up of 13 amino acids. The CDR3 loop is CASSLGWMNGYTF. CDR3 bases: TGTGCCAGCAGCTTAGGTTGGATGAATGGCTACACCTTC.

V is TRBV28 and J is TRBJ2-7; D perhaps matches TRBD1 (5 bases). This CDR3 is 14 amino acids long. Germline loops: CDR1 MDHEN, CDR2 SYDVKM. Between the trimmed V and J ends, which lost 6 bases and 4 bases, there was a span of 16 bases. The CDR3 sequence: CASSPAQESYEQYF. The CDR3 DNA reads TGTGCCAGCAGCCCGGCACAGGAGAGTTACGAGCAGTACTTC.

This chain connects TRBV20-1 to TRBJ2-5; TRBD2 matches at 12 bases. Trimming took 5 bases from V and 4 from J; bases not matched to a gene: 8. The CDR3 contains 15 residues. The V gene's germline CDR1 is DFQATT and CDR2 SNEGSKA (reference sequence). The CDR3 reads CSASRLAGVGETQYF. In DNA form, the CDR3 reads TGCAGTGCTTCTAGACTAGCGGGGGTTGGAGAGACCCAGTACTTC.

V is TRBV5-5 and J is TRBJ2-6; 9 nucleotides line up with TRBD1. This CDR3 region has 18 residues. Trimming at V came to 2 bases and at J to 1 base, leaving 7 bases not matched to a gene. CDR1 is SGHKS and CDR2 is YYEKEE in the germline V gene (reference sequence). The CDR3 loop is CASSFWGQGISGANVLTF. The CDR3 DNA reads TGTGCCAGCAGCTTTTGGGGACAGGGAATTTCTGGGGCCAACGTCCTGACTTTC.

The chain combines TRBV3-1 with TRBJ2-1; possible D gene TRBD2, 5 bases. Germline V CDR1 and CDR2: LGHDT, YNNKEL (reference sequence). The CDR3 contains 16 residues. The V gene lost 0 bases and the J gene lost 10 bases, with 19 bases spanning the gap. The CDR3: CASSQDRWESSYEQFF. CDR3 coding DNA: TGTGCCAGCAGCCAAGATCGTTGGGAGAGCTCCTACGAGCAGTTCTTC.

The V gene is TRBV12-3 or TRBV12-4, the J gene TRBJ2-3; D perhaps matches TRBD1 (6 bases). The CDR3 loop spans 15 amino acids. V was pared by 6 bases and J by 10 bases, with 23 bases between. CDR3: CASSQRGNPSMAQYF. The CDR3 region has the DNA TGTGCCAGCAGCCAGAGGGGGAACCCCTCAATGGCGCAGTATTTT.

This clonotype came up a few times. V gene TRBV20-1 combines with J gene TRBJ2-3; TRBD2 agrees at 13 bases. The germline CDR1 and CDR2 sequences are DFQATT and SNEGSKA (reference sequence). V lost 3 bases and J lost 0; bases outside the gene matches: 12. The CDR3 runs 19 residues. Here the CDR3 reads CSASSGLAGEALSTDTQYF. The CDR3 DNA is TGCAGTGCTAGCTCAGGACTAGCGGGGGAAGCCTTAAGCACAGATACGCAGTATTTT.

This clonotype has just a few counts. The CDR3 loop reads CASSQLRRGQLAFF. The CDR3 DNA reads as TGCGCCAGCAGCCAACTAAGGAGGGGACAGCTAGCTTTCTTT. V usage is TRBV4-1 and J usage is TRBJ1-1; 7 positions agree with TRBD1. Unmatched junction bases numbered 10, after V lost 2 bases and J lost 10 bases. The germline gives CDR1 MGHRA, CDR2 YSYEKL. The CDR3 consists of 14 residues.

The sample holds a few counts of this clonotype. The V gene is TRBV28, the J gene TRBJ2-5; TRBD1 matches 9 bases. V shed 5 bases, J shed 11 bases, and the junction held 15 bases outside the gene matches. This CDR3 region has 15 residues. Germline lookup yields CDR1 MDHEN and CDR2 SYDVKM. The CDR3 loop reads CASSPRDREYGGQYF. Here the CDR3 DNA reads TGTGCCAGCAGTCCCCGGGACAGGGAATACGGGGGGCAGTACTTC.

This chain links TRBV10-3 with TRBJ2-7; 9 positions agree with TRBD1. This CDR3 region has 12 residues. The germline V gene encodes CDR1 ENHRY and CDR2 SYGVKD. J gave up 12 bases and V 11 bases, and 14 bases lay outside the gene matches. DNA of the CDR3: TGTGCCGTAAGGACAGGGGACGAGACCCGGTACTTC. Its translation: CAVRTGDETRYF.

This clonotype was detected only a few times. The V gene is TRBV7-3, the J gene TRBJ2-6, with TRBD1 matching over 8 bases. CDR1 is SGHTA, CDR2 FQGTGA, per germline. V lost 2 bases to trimming and J lost 1 base; unmatched junction nucleotides: 13. This CDR3 has 20 amino acids. The CDR3 DNA follows: TGTGCCAGCAGCTTACCGGCGGGACAGGAAAAATTATCTGGGGCCAACGTCCTGACTTTC. Translation gives CASSLPAGQEKLSGANVLTF.

The V gene is TRBV21-1, the J gene TRBJ1-5; the DNA was not compared with TRBD1, the D call given in the table. TRBV21-1 is a pseudogene locus. The CDR3 is made up of 18 amino acids. The CDR3 DNA follows: TGTGCCAGCAGCAAACTTATATCGGGACAGGGGACTATTGAGCCCCAGCATTTT. This gives the protein CASSKLISGQGTIEPQHF.

This clonotype was seen many times. The rearrangement uses TRBV12-3 or TRBV12-4 and TRBJ1-5; 10 nucleotides align to TRBD1. This CDR3 has 13 residues. With 6 bases clipped from V and 6 bases from J, the junction kept 2 bases outside the gene matches. CDR3 amino acids: CASSRDRGQPQHF. Written as DNA, the CDR3 is TGTGCCAGCAGCCGGGACAGGGGTCAGCCCCAGCATTTT.

The rearrangement uses TRBV15 and TRBJ2-3; no clear D. Between the trimmed V and J ends, which lost 6 bases and 4 bases, there was a span of 8 bases. Germline assignment: CDR1 LNHNV and CDR2 YYDKDF (reference sequence). The CDR3 is made up of 12 amino acids. CDR3 DNA sequence: TGTGCCACCAGGGGGTGGCCAGATACGCAGTATTTT. It encodes CATRGWPDTQYF.

The chain links TRBV7-9 to TRBJ2-1; D is uncertain. The V gene lost 2 bases and the J gene lost 9 bases, with 11 bases spanning the gap. Germline lookup yields CDR1 SEHNR and CDR2 FQNEAQ (reference sequence). CDR3 length: 13 amino acids. The CDR3 here is CASSLRPLGEQFF. The CDR3 DNA is TGTGCCAGCAGCTTAAGACCCCTCGGTGAGCAGTTCTTC.

This clonotype was detected a few times. The chain carries TRBV12-3 or TRBV12-4 and TRBJ1-5; D unclear. V dropped 0 bases and J dropped 6 bases, with 6 bases sitting between them. The CDR3 consists of 13 residues. CDR3 amino acids: CASSLAVGQPQHF. The CDR3 DNA follows: TGTGCCAGCAGTTTAGCGGTCGGTCAGCCCCAGCATTTT.

CDR3 sequence reads: CASSQDRGSPQHF. CDR3 DNA: TGCGCCAGCAGCCAGGATCGGGGGAGTCCCCAGCATTTT. The chain employs TRBV4-1 and TRBJ1-5, with D possibly matching TRBD1 (5 bases). CDR1 MGHRA and CDR2 YSYEKL come from the germline V gene. The CDR3 consists of 13 residues. The ends were cut back, 3 bases at V and 10 bases at J, with 13 bases in the middle.

This clonotype was observed a handful of times. The chain employs TRBV7-9 and TRBJ1-1, with D perhaps matching TRBD1 (6 bases). Looked up from germline, CDR1 is SEHNR and CDR2 is FQNEAQ (reference sequence). Between the trimmed V and J ends, which lost 6 bases and 3 bases, there was a span of 11 bases. The CDR3 totals 13 residues. CDR3 coding DNA: TGTGCCAGCAGGGAGGGGGTGGACACTGAAGCTTTCTTT. Its protein is CASREGVDTEAFF.

This clonotype was seen a few times. This chain links TRBV5-6 with TRBJ1-6, with 8 positions matching TRBD1. After removal of 4 bases from V and 0 bases from J, the junction contained 6 bases not matched to a gene. The CDR3 contains 17 residues. Germline CDR1 and CDR2: SGHDT and YYEEEE. CDR3 sequence: CASSPGQESSYNSPLHF. The CDR3, as DNA: TGTGCCAGCAGCCCGGGACAGGAAAGCTCCTATAATTCACCCCTCCACTTT.

The genes are TRBV6-2 or TRBV6-3 and TRBJ2-4, with D possibly being TRBD1 or TRBD2 (5 bases each). The germline gives CDR1 MNHEY, CDR2 SVGEGT. The V end was cut by 5 bases, the J end by 11 bases, with 10 bases between. The CDR3 has 11 amino acids. The CDR3 DNA reads as TGTGCCAGCAGTAAGGGACGGTTTCAGTACTTC. Encoded protein: CASSKGRFQYF.